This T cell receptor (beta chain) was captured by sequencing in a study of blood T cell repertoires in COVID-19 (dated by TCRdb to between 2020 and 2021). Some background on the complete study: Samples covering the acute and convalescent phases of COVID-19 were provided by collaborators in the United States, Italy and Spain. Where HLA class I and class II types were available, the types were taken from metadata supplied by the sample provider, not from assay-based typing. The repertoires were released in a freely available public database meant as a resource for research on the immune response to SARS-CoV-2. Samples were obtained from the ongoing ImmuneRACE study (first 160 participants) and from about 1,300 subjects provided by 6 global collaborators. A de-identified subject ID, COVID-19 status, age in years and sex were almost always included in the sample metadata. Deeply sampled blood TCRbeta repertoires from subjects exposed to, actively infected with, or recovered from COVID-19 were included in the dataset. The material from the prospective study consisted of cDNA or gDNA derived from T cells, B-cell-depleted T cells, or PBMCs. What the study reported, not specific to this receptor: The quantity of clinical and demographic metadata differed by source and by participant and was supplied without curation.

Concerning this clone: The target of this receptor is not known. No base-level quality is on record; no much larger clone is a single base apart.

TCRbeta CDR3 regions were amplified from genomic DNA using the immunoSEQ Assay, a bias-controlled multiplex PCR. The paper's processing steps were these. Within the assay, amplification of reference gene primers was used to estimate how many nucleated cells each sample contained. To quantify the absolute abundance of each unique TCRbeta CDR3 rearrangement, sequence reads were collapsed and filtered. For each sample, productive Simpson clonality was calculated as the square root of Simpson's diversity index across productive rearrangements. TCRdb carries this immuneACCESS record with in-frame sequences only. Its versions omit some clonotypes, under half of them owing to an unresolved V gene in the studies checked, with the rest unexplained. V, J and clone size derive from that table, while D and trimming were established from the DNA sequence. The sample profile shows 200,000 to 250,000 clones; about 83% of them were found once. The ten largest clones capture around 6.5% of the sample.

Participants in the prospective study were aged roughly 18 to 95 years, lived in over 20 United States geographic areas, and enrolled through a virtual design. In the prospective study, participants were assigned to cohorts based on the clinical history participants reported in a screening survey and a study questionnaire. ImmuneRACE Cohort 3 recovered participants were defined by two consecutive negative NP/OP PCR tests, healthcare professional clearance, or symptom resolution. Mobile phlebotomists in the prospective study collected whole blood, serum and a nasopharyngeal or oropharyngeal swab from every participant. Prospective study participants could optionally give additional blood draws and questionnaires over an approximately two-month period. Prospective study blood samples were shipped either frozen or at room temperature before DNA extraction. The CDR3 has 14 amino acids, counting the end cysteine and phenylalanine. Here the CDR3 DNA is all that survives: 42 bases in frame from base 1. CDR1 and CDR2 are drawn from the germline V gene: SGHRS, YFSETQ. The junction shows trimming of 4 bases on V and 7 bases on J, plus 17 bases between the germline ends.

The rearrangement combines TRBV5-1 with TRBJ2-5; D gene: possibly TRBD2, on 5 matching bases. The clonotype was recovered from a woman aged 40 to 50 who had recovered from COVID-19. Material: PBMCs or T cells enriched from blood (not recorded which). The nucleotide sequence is TGCGCCAGCAGCGTAGCGAGACAATGGGGGACCCAGTACTTC. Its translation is CASSVARQWGTQYF.